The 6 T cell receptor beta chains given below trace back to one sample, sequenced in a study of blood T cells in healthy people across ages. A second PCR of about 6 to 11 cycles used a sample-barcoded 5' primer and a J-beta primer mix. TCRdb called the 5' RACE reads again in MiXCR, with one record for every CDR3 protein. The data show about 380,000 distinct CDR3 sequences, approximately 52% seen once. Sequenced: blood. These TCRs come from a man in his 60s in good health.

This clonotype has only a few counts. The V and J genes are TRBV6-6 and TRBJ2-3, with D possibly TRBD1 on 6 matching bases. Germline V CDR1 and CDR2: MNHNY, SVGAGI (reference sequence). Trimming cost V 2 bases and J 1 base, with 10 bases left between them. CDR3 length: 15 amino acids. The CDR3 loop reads CASSYDRLRTDTQYF. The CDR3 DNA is TGTGCCAGCAGTTACGACAGGCTCCGCACAGATACGCAGTATTTT.

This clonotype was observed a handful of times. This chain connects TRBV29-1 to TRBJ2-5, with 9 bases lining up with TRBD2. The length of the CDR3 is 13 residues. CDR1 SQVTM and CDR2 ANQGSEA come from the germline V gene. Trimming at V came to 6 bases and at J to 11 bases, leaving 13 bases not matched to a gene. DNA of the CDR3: TGCAGCGTCGCTAGCGGGGTGGAACATGCGCAGTACTTC. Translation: CSVASGVEHAQYF.

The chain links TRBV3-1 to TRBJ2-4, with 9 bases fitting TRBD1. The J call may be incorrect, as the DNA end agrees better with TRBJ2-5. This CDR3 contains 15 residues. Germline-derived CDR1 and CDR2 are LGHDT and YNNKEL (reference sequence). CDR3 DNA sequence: TGTGCCAGCAGCCCCGCACAGGGGGCGTCTGGGACCCAGTACTTC. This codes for CASSPAQGASGTQYF.

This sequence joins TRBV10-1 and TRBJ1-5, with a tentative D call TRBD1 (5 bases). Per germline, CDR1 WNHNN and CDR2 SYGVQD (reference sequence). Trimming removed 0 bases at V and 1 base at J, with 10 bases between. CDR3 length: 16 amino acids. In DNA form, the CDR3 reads TGCGCCAGCAGTGAGTCCCGCCGGGACAGCAATCAGCCCCAGCATTTT. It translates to CASSESRRDSNQPQHF.

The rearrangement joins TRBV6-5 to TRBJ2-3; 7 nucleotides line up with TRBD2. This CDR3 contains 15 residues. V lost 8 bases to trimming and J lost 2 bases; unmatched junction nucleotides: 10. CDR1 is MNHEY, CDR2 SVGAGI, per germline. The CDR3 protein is CASGRGGGYTDTQYF. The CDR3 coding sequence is TGTGCCAGCGGTCGGGGCGGGGGATACACAGATACGCAGTATTTT.

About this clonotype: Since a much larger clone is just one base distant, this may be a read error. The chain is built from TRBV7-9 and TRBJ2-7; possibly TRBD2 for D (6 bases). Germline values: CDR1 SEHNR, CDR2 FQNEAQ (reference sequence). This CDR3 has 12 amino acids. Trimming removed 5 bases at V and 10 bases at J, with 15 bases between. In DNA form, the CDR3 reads TGTGCCAGCAGCCGGGGACTCCTACCCCAGTACTTC. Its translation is CASSRGLLPQYF.